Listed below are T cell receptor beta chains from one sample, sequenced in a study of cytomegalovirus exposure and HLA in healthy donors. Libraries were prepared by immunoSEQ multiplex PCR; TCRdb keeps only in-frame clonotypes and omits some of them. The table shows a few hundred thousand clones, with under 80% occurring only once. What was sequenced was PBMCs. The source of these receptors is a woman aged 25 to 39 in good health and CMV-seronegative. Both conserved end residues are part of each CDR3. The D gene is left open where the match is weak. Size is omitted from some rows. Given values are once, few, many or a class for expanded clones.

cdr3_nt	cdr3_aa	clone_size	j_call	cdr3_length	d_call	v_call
TGTGCCAGCAATCTGGACAGCTCCTACGAGCAGTACTTC	CASNLDSSYEQYF	.	TRBJ2-7	13	.	TRBV2
TGTGCCTGGAGTGTTGGGTTTGGAGGGGTCTCCTACGAGCAGTACTTC	CAWSVGFGGVSYEQYF	.	TRBJ2-7	16	.	TRBV30
TGTGCCAGCAGCTTAGAAACACAGCCGGCAGGGGACTATGGCTACACCTTC	CASSLETQPAGDYGYTF	.	TRBJ1-2	17	.	TRBV11-2
TGCGCCAGCAGCTTGCTAGGCAACTATGGCTACACCTTC	CASSLLGNYGYTF	.	TRBJ1-2	13	.	TRBV5-1
TGCGCCAGCAGCCAAGGAGGAACAGGGGCGGATGGCTACACCTTC	CASSQGGTGADGYTF	.	TRBJ1-2	15	TRBD1	TRBV4-1
TGTGCCAGCAGTCCACGGACAGGGGTGATGAACACTGAAGCTTTCTTT	CASSPRTGVMNTEAFF	once	TRBJ1-1	16	TRBD1	TRBV27
TGCAGCGTACAGGGGGCATTGGACACTGAAGCTTTCTTT	CSVQGALDTEAFF	.	TRBJ1-1	13	TRBD1	TRBV29-1
TGTGCCAGCAGCTTAGCGGCGGTCGATAATTCACCCCTCCACTTT	CASSLAAVDNSPLHF	.	TRBJ1-6	15	.	TRBV7-8
TGTGCCAGCAGCCGACAGGGGCCTAATGAAAAACTGTTTTTT	CASSRQGPNEKLFF	.	TRBJ1-4	14	TRBD1	TRBV6-6
TGTGCCAGCAGTTTCGGACAGAATCAGCCCCAGCATTTT	CASSFGQNQPQHF	few	TRBJ1-5	13	.	TRBV6-6
TGTGCCAGCAGCTGGACAGGACTGTACATGAACACTGAAGCTTTCTTT	CASSWTGLYMNTEAFF	.	TRBJ1-1	16	TRBD1	TRBV7-9